This T cell receptor (beta chain) was captured by sequencing in a study of early T cells in non-severe SARS-CoV-2 infection. Study overall: Sequencing was performed on bulk RNA from unsorted whole blood, leaving chains unpaired. Study-level results: Clonotype matching in VDJdb favored anti-spike CD8 responses and did not capture private and CD4 specificities.

The library protocol tagged individual cDNA molecules with unique molecular identifiers. TCRdb itself ran the 5' RACE reads through MiXCR, one entry per CDR3 protein. Of around 93,000 distinct CDR3 sequences listed, roughly 12% are singletons. This clonotype was observed a handful of times. Its antigen remains unknown. The sequencing here drew on whole blood, taken at baseline. The origin of this receptor is an adult who was a healthcare worker with PCR-confirmed SARS-CoV-2 infection or an uninfected control (not recorded which).

The CDR3 sequence is CASTPGRGHDTQYF. CDR3 DNA: TGTGCCAGCACCCCAGGCCGGGGCCACGATACGCAGTATTTT. The chain is built from TRBV6-5 and TRBJ2-3; D assignment may be TRBD1 or TRBD2 (5 bases each). The CDR3 has 14 amino acids. The germline V gene encodes CDR1 MNHEY and CDR2 SVGAGI. Trimming shortened V by 7 bases and J by 6 bases, and 17 bases separated the two germline ends.